The clone carrying this TCR beta chain was picked up a small number of times. As yet, its antigen is unknown. This sample stems from a study of T cells in Graves' hyperthyroidism and ophthalmopathy. V dropped 3 bases and J dropped 1 base, with 15 bases sitting between them. The length of the CDR3 is 16 residues. Patients were excluded because of uncontrolled infection, other autoimmune disease, pregnancy or lactation. TCR beta CDR3 region amplification was performed from RNA transcripts. HTBI primers were employed in a first-round RT-PCR of the TCR CDR3. A single record per CDR3 protein comes from TCRdb applying MiXCR to the multiplex PCR reads. This table has around 210,000 distinct CDR3 sequences, roughly 17% appearing once. Study-level results: Model predictions of ophthalmopathy came a median 6.5 months before onset.

The receptor comes from a woman aged 50 to 65 with Graves' hyperthyroidism. The sample was blood. The rearrangement joins TRBV12-3 or TRBV12-4 to TRBJ1-2; D possibly corresponds to TRBD1 (5 bases). The CDR3 reads CASSFFNRQINYGYTF. DNA of the CDR3: TGTGCCAGCAGTTTCTTTAACCGACAGATTAACTATGGCTACACCTTC.